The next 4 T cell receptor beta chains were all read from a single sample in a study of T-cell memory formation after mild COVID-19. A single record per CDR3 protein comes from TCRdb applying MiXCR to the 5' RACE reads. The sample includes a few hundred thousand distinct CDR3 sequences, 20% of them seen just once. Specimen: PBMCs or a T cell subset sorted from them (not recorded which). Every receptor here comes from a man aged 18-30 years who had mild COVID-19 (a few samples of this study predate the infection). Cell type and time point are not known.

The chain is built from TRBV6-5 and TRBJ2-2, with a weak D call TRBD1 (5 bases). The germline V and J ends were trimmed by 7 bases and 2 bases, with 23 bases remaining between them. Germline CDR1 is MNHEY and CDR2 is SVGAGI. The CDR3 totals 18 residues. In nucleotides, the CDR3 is TGTGCCAGCAATTATATTACGCCCGACAGAACCAACACCGGGGAGCTGTTTTTT. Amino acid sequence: CASNYITPDRTNTGELFF.

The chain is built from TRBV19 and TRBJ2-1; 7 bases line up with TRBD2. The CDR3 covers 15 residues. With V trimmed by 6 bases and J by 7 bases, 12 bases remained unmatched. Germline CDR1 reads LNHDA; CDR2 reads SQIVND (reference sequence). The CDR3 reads CASSSGAVLNNEQFF. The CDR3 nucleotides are TGTGCCAGTAGCAGCGGGGCGGTCTTGAATAATGAGCAGTTCTTC.

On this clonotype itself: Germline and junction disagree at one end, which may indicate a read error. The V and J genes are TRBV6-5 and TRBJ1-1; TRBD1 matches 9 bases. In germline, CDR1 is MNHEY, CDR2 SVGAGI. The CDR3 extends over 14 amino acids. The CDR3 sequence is CASCSRDRVTEALF. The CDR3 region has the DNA TGTGCCAGCTGCTCCCGGGACAGGGTCACTGAAGCTTTATTT.

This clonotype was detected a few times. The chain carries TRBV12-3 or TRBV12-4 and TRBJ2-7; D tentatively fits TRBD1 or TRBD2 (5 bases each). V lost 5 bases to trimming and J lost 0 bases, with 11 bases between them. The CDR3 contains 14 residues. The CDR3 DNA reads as TGTGCCAGCAGTCCCTGGGACGGCTCCTACGAGCAGTACTTC. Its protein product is CASSPWDGSYEQYF.